These T cell receptor beta chains were read from a single sample in a study of shared clonotypes between healthy human individuals. Using immunoSEQ multiplex PCR, the repertoire was profiled, and TCRdb retains in-frame clones only, with some absent. The sample lists under 200,000 clones; 90% to 95% were seen once. The sequenced sample consisted of naive CD4+ T cells sorted from blood. The receptors shown here come from a woman in her thirties in good health. The CDR3 runs from the conserved cysteine through the conserved F or W. The D gene is left open where the match is weak. Clone size is stated in some rows and not others, as once, few, many or a class when expanded.

d_gene,abundance,len,j_gene,v_gene,CDR3aa,CDR3nt
TRBD1,.,17,TRBJ1-4,TRBV7-9,CASSGQTGDRTNEKLFF,TGTGCCAGCAGCGGACAGACAGGGGACAGAACTAATGAAAAACTGTTTTTT
.,once,13,TRBJ1-1,TRBV5-1,CASKVSENTEAFF,TGCGCCAGCAAGGTCAGTGAGAACACTGAAGCTTTCTTT
.,few,13,TRBJ2-7,TRBV11-2,CASSLAGIYEQYF,TGTGCCAGCAGCTTGGCCGGTATCTACGAGCAGTACTTC
.,.,17,TRBJ1-5,TRBV21-1,CASSSSKAKDSNQPQHF,TGTGCCAGCAGCTCCTCCAAGGCTAAGGATAGCAATCAGCCCCAGCATTTT
.,once,16,TRBJ2-1,TRBV7-3,CASSPGSGRGLDEQFF,TGTGCCAGCAGCCCCGGAAGCGGGCGCGGTCTGGATGAGCAGTTCTTC
.,.,16,TRBJ2-1,TRBV4-1,CASSQVGGGWSHEQFF,TGCGCCAGCAGCCAAGTAGGAGGTGGTTGGTCCCATGAGCAGTTCTTC
.,.,13,TRBJ1-2,TRBV2,CASSESINYGYTF,TGTGCCAGCAGTGAAAGCATAAACTATGGCTACACCTTC
.,.,13,TRBJ2-7,TRBV21-1,CASSNGDSYEQYF,TGTGCCAGCAGCAACGGGGACTCCTACGAGCAGTACTTC
.,.,11,TRBJ1-1,TRBV19,CASSLYTEAFF,TGTGCCAGTAGTTTGTACACTGAAGCTTTCTTT
.,.,16,TRBJ2-3,TRBV27,CASSLMLGGHTDTQYF,TGTGCCAGCAGTTTAATGTTGGGAGGCCACACAGATACGCAGTATTTT
TRBD1,.,18,TRBJ2-7,TRBV27,CASSLGFGFGTGLNEQYF,TGTGCCAGCAGCCTGGGCTTTGGTTTCGGGACAGGACTCAACGAGCAGTACTTC
.,.,18,TRBJ2-7,TRBV19,CASSIGPRDRGVLYEQYF,TGTGCCAGTAGTATAGGGCCCCGGGACCGAGGGGTGCTCTACGAGCAGTACTTC
.,.,15,TRBJ2-7,TRBV10-3,CAISGGDTSSYEQYF,TGTGCCATCAGTGGAGGTGACACGAGCTCCTACGAGCAGTACTTC
.,.,12,TRBJ2-5,TRBV7-6,CASSRRGETQYF,TGTGCCAGCAGCCGTAGAGGAGAGACCCAGTACTTC
TRBD2,.,14,TRBJ2-7,TRBV10-3,CATTGLAGAYEQYF,TGTGCCACGACTGGACTAGCGGGAGCCTACGAGCAGTACTTC
.,.,12,TRBJ2-7,TRBV11-2,CASSLFHYEQYF,TGTGCCAGCAGCTTATTTCACTACGAGCAGTACTTC
.,.,20,TRBJ1-1,TRBV19,CASSLPSTTGKGTMNTEAFF,TGTGCCAGTAGTCTCCCCTCCACAACGGGGAAGGGGACGATGAACACTGAAGCTTTCTTT
.,.,16,TRBJ2-1,TRBV29-1,CSVEVVWGDRESEQFF,TGCAGCGTTGAAGTTGTGTGGGGGGACCGGGAGTCTGAGCAGTTCTTC
TRBD1,.,17,TRBJ2-1,TRBV12-5,CASGFSTGTGVYNEQFF,TGTGCTAGTGGTTTTTCCACCGGGACAGGGGTTTACAATGAGCAGTTCTTC
TRBD2,once,18,TRBJ2-3,TRBV19,CASTSTGTSGRVTDTQYF,TGTGCCAGTACTTCAACCGGGACTAGCGGGAGAGTGACAGATACGCAGTATTTT
.,.,17,TRBJ2-5,TRBV28,CASSHHGGRGYQETQYF,TGTGCCAGCAGCCACCACGGGGGCAGGGGGTACCAAGAGACCCAGTACTTC
TRBD1,.,16,TRBJ2-1,TRBV2,CASSFRGTGMADEQFF,TGTGCCAGCAGTTTTAGAGGGACAGGGATGGCGGATGAGCAGTTCTTC